This TCR beta chain is from a study of cytomegalovirus exposure and HLA in healthy donors. The germline CDR1 and CDR2 sequences are MDHEN and SYDVKM. The CDR3 has 17 residues. Trimming took off 2 bases at V and 8 bases at J, with 21 bases between the two ends. As concerns this clone: The target antigen is unknown.

PCR involved 60 Vbeta and 13 Jbeta primers. Repertoires were generated with immunoSEQ multiplex PCR, while TCRdb's copy carries only in-frame clones and drops some. The table records approximately 150,000 clones, approximately 84% of them present only once. Study outcomes and limitations: Three chains tied to CMV proved CMV antigen-specific in vitro. Among the most significant clusters, several appeared linked to common viral pathogens in a later analysis.

This chain connects TRBV28 to TRBJ1-4; D remains ambiguous. The clonotype comes from a woman aged 55-69 years in good health and CMV-seropositive. Sequenced material: PBMCs. The CDR3 nucleotides read TGTGCCAGCAGTTTAAGCAGGATTAGATCCGGTCGGGAAAAACTGTTTTTT. Protein: CASSLSRIRSGREKLFF.